This passage covers 11 T cell receptor beta chains from one sample sequenced in a study of OX40 agonist ivuxolimab in advanced cancers. Generated by immunoSEQ multiplex PCR, the TCRdb table keeps only in-frame clones and is missing some. The sample shows about 42,000 clones, about 86% of them seen only once. Sequencing used CD4+ or CD8+ T cells sorted from blood, obtained in a trial of the OX40 agonist ivuxolimab. The receptors were sampled from an adult with an advanced solid tumor such as melanoma, head and neck, liver or kidney cancer.

J is TRBJ2-5 and V is TRBV5-4; D is ambiguous. This CDR3 has 15 residues. Trimming shortened V by 0 bases and J by 0 bases, and 9 bases separated the two germline ends. Germline-derived CDR1 and CDR2 are SGHNT and YYREEE (reference sequence). The CDR3: CASSLDGHYQETQYF. In nucleotides, the CDR3 is TGTGCCAGCAGCTTGGACGGGCACTACCAAGAGACCCAGTACTTC. The full variable domain, completed using reference TRBV5-4 and TRBJ2-5, is ETGVTQSPTHLIKTRGQQVTLRCSSQSGHNTVSWYQQALGQGPQFIFQYYREEENGRGNFPPRFSGLQFPNYSSELNVNALELDDSALYLCASSLDGHYQETQYFGPGTRLLVL.

The V gene is TRBV25-1, the J gene TRBJ2-1; D uncertain. Germline loops: CDR1 MGHDK, CDR2 SYGVNS. This CDR3 has 16 residues. V was cut by 1 base and J by 1 base, with 11 bases left in between. CDR3 in DNA: TGTGCCAGCAGTGAATCGGGTCGTGGGTCCTACAATGAGCAGTTCTTC. Its protein is CASSESGRGSYNEQFF.

This clone was seen ten or more times. The chain is built from TRBV7-6 and TRBJ1-3; D is uncertain. Trimming left V 8 bases short and J 4 bases short, with 12 bases between. In germline, CDR1 is SGHVS, CDR2 FNYEAQ. The CDR3 has 13 amino acids. The CDR3 loop reads CASAVSVGNTIYF. The CDR3 DNA reads as TGTGCCAGCGCGGTGTCGGTGGGAAACACCATATATTTT.

By share, this clone ranks as medium-sized. This chain connects TRBV4-1 to TRBJ2-1; either TRBD1 or TRBD2 may fit D (5 bases each). Germline CDR1 and CDR2: MGHRA and YSYEKL. CDR3 length: 14 residues. The V and J ends lost 5 bases and 6 bases respectively, with 14 bases between them. The CDR3 loop is CASSLTGASNEQFF. Written as DNA, the CDR3 is TGCGCCAGCAGCTTAACCGGGGCAAGCAATGAGCAGTTCTTC.

The rearrangement joins TRBV12-5 to TRBJ2-3; 12 bases line up with TRBD1. The germline CDR1 and CDR2 sequences are LGHNT and FRNRAP. The CDR3 contains 14 residues. V trimming: 4 bases; J trimming: 6 bases; junction bases outside the gene matches: 2. The CDR3 loop reads CASGSGTGGDTQYF. Here the CDR3 DNA reads TGTGCTAGTGGTTCCGGGACAGGGGGCGATACGCAGTATTTT.

The rearrangement uses TRBV7-9 and TRBJ1-3, with D uncertain. CDR3 size: 14 residues. Germline CDR1 SEHNR, CDR2 FQNEAQ (reference sequence). The V end was cut by 1 base, the J end by 1 base, with 5 bases between. CDR3 in DNA: TGTGCCAGCAGCTTAGTAGGGTCTGGAAACACCATATATTTT. Amino acids: CASSLVGSGNTIYF.

J is TRBJ1-5 and V is TRBV6-1, with D uncertain. Germline values: CDR1 MNHNS, CDR2 SASEGT. This CDR3 contains 12 residues. Trimming left V 5 bases short and J 13 bases short, with 15 bases between. CDR3 nucleotides: TGTGCCAGCAGTCCACCGGACGGCGCTCAGCATTTT. Translated: CASSPPDGAQHF.

The rearrangement links TRBV9 to TRBJ2-1, with a weak D call TRBD2 (6 bases). Germline CDR1 is SGDLS and CDR2 is YYNGEE. The CDR3 is 16 amino acids. Trimming took 0 bases from V and 5 from J, leaving 15 bases between them. The CDR3 region is CASSVDGPRGNNEQFF. The CDR3 DNA reads TGTGCCAGCAGCGTAGACGGCCCCCGGGGGAACAATGAGCAGTTCTTC.

This chain uses TRBV28 with TRBJ1-1, with TRBD1 matching 7 bases. The CDR3 has 15 residues. V lost 3 bases, J lost 3 bases, and 7 bases stayed unmatched. Germline V gene data show CDR1 as MDHEN and CDR2 as SYDVKM. CDR3 nucleotide sequence: TGTGCCAGCAGTTTCAAGGGGGCGAAAGACACTGAAGCTTTCTTT. Translating it yields CASSFKGAKDTEAFF.

This clone was seen once. CDR3 sequence (DNA): TGTGCCAGCAGTGAGTGGGGACAGGGAAGTCAGCCCCAGCATTTT. It codes for CASSEWGQGSQPQHF. The chain links TRBV6-1 to TRBJ1-5; 9 bases agree with TRBD1. The junction had 6 bases not matched to a gene; V was cut back by 3 bases and J by 6 bases. CDR1 is MNHNS, CDR2 SASEGT, per germline. The CDR3 is made up of 15 amino acids.

The V gene is TRBV27, the J gene TRBJ1-2, with D possibly matching TRBD1 (5 bases). The CDR3 is 15 amino acids. V dropped 3 bases and J dropped 1 base, with 12 bases sitting between them. Germline lookup yields CDR1 MNHEY and CDR2 SMNVEV (reference sequence). CDR3 amino acids: CASSFSGGNNYGYTF. CDR3 in DNA: TGTGCCAGCAGTTTTTCGGGGGGTAATAACTATGGCTACACCTTC.